This TCR beta chain was obtained from a study of cytomegalovirus exposure and HLA in healthy donors. The PCR was carried out with 60 Vbeta primers and 13 Jbeta primers. Generated by immunoSEQ multiplex PCR, the TCRdb table keeps only in-frame clones and is missing some. Among about 110,000 clones listed, around 73% were seen once. As regards this clone: Its antigen is unidentified.

V dropped 0 bases and J dropped 11 bases, with 16 bases sitting between them. Germline CDR1 is KGHSH and CDR2 is LQKENI. The CDR3 has 14 amino acids. Findings of the study overall: Highest at DRB1 and lowest at HLA-C, TCR association rates differed among HLA loci in a later analysis. Reported performance of the classifier showed diagnosis of cytomegalovirus status with high specificity and sensitivity. Presence/absence analyses assumed roughly uniform sequencing depth across donors, which may not hold.

Each donor was nominally healthy when sampled (though unrecorded immune exposures were likely). The J gene is TRBJ2-5, the V gene TRBV18; TRBD1 might be the D (6 bases). The sample consisted of PBMCs. The TCR was taken from a woman in her 30s in good health and CMV-seropositive. This chain's CDR3 is CASSPPSQGWEQYF. CDR3 in DNA: TGTGCCAGCTCACCACCAAGCCAGGGGTGGGAGCAGTACTTC. The whole variable domain, filled in from reference TRBV18 and TRBJ2-5, reads NAGVMQNPRHLVRRRGQEARLRCSPMKGHSHVYWYRQLPEEGLKFMVYLQKENIIDESGMPKERFSAEFPKEGPSILRIQQVVRGDSAAYFCASSPPSQGWEQYFGPGTRLLVL.